This TCR beta chain came from a study of shared clonotypes between healthy human individuals (dated by TCRdb to the early 2020s). Looking at the study overall: A couple of women and a few men aged 18 to 49 years were included in the cohort. To increase sequencing depth and limit assay-specific biases, different laboratories used diverse techniques to prepare libraries and sequence TCR repertoires. Each donor's leukapheresis produced roughly between roughly 0.85 and 10 billion PBMCs. Per donor, three plates each were used for CD4 naive and CD4 memory, two for CD8 naive, and one for CD8 memory. To estimate repertoire size and how much clonotype sharing occurs between individuals, the study deeply sequenced the blood TCR repertoires of 4 to 6 healthy adults.

Using the deep immunoSEQ assay, multiplex PCR amplified TCR CDR3 regions from genomic DNA. Genomic DNA extracted from each cell subset was distributed evenly over all wells of several immunoSEQ 96-well plates, and each plate served as one replicate. For sorted subsets, each replicate PCR was loaded with about 0.2 ug genomic DNA, equivalent to 30,000 or so T cell genomes. Purified libraries were measured with a Qubit 3.0 fluorometer, size-checked on a Bioanalyzer 2100, and measured again with the KAPA Library Quantification kit. Each immunoSEQ 96-well plate was sequenced on its own single-read 150-cycle Illumina NextSeq 550 flow cell. Per the source publication's procedure: The immunoSEQ output contained only junctional sequences without quality scores, so filtering could not match that applied to full-length reads. To assign V/J genes and CDR3, sequences were annotated against IMGT germline references using PyIR, a Python wrapper for IgBLAST v1.9. Reads with weak V/J assignments (E-value above 1e-6), missing CDR3, stop codons, out-of-frame junctions, or ambiguous translated residues were removed. V3J clonotypes were defined by identical inferred V gene, J gene, and CDR3 amino acid sequence. Percentage overlap between repertoires was calculated by dividing the number of shared unique clonotypes by the size of the smaller repertoire. Richness of each repertoire was evaluated using RTK rarefaction, the Chao1 estimator, and Recon v2.1 estimates of unobserved clonotypes. Generation probabilities were computed with OLGA for all TCRbeta clonotypes obtained by the gDNA method from several donors. Entries here come from immuneACCESS through TCRdb and include only in-frame sequences with V and J called. Some clones fail to appear in such tables; in the studies checked, an unresolved V gene covers under half of the shortfall, and the cause of the remainder is unknown. V and J calls and clone size are as listed in that table; D and trimming were resolved from the DNA. This sample comprises 2.3 million or so clones, approximately 93% of them detected only once. The top ten clones comprise 0.39% of the sample.

Between the V and J ends, shortened by 5 bases and 2 bases respectively, the junction contains 20 bases. Per the germline V gene, SGHRS is the CDR1 and YFSETQ is the CDR2. From its cysteine to its phenylalanine, the CDR3 spans 17 amino acids. Only the CDR3 region is kept as DNA, spanning 51 bases read in frame from base 1. As for this clone: Its antigen remains unidentified. Per-base qualities were not stored, and no clone one base away is much larger.

Overall study results and their limits: Because the study included a small number of donors, the genetic and exposure-history diversity represented was limited. Estimated clonotype richness was generally larger for naive than for memory subsets. About 4.5% of naive CD4, around 3.6% of naive CD8, approximately 2.2% of memory CD4, and 0.4% of memory CD8 clonotypes were shared across a few donors. Sampling was restricted to blood, and TCR repertoires in tissue are likely to differ from TCR repertoires in blood. Pairwise subsampling indicated that sequencing depth was expected to affect the degree of clonotype sharing among donors. Compared with non-shared clonotypes, the clonotypes found in all four sorted-subset donors had higher generation probabilities. Incomplete sequencing was indicated by rarefaction of sorted-subset datasets, despite the large sequencing depth.

Donors were healthy HIV-negative adults with no recently reported acute infections or vaccinations. Every donor was a Caucasian adult living in Nashville, Tennessee, USA. CD4+ T cells were enriched by magnetic negative selection; naive cells were then positively selected on CD45RA, and the negative fraction formed the memory subset. Blood was collected by leukapheresis, and PBMCs were isolated by Ficoll-Histopaque density gradient centrifugation and then cryopreserved in liquid nitrogen vapor phase. Analytical flow cytometry was used to check the purity and quantity of every magnetically sorted T cell population. Each sorted fraction had its genomic DNA isolated and then quantified by UV absorbance on a Nanodrop 2000c.

The V gene is TRBV5-1 and the J gene is TRBJ1-5, with the D gene not clear enough to name. Sequenced input: naive CD4+ T cells from PBMCs. Interpreted using the paper, the cell subset or site label stands for: CD45RA+ positively selected. The receptor comes from a man younger than 35 in good health. Some clones in this sample may be carry-over from other donors' samples. The DNA is TGCGCCAGCAGTCCCACTCCGGAGGGAACCGGCAATCAGCCCCAGCATTTT. Translated, it gives CASSPTPEGTGNQPQHF.